This TCR beta chain was sequenced in a study of cytomegalovirus exposure and HLA in healthy donors (TCRdb year 2017). Study-wide context: An earlier analysis of around 600 of the donors reported approximately 290 Gb of sequence data and 120 million or so unique TCR beta sequences from some 180 million T cells. To predict cytomegalovirus infection status, the study combined high-throughput TCR immunosequencing, statistical association of individual TCRs with disease status, and machine learning. Rather than drawing on any new phenotypic data, the later analysis identified candidate immune exposures from TCR beta sequences and the way those sequences occurred across donors. HLA typing covered class I and class II loci at four-digit resolution. The aim of the study was to test whether cataloging public T cell receptors could identify signatures of past pathogen exposure. The T cell repertoires of 666 subjects were profiled by immunosequencing and related to cytomegalovirus serostatus. To decide whether each TCR beta V gene segment behaved as functional or pseudogenic, an earlier analysis of approximately 600 of the donors relied on high-throughput TCR beta sequencing. Across under 500 genotyped donors of the cohort, an average of roughly 200,000 unique TCR beta nucleotide sequences per donor were sequenced, and roughly a sixth of those sequences were non-productive. Along with the approximately 600-subject first cohort, a separate validation cohort of about 110 different subjects was used. Alongside the repertoire data, information on donor age, sex, ethnicity and CMV serostatus was compiled. Of the approximately 400 genotyped donors, about 80% fell in the genetic ancestry cluster associated with self-reported Caucasian donors. A later genetic analysis took genome-wide SNP genotypes for about three fifths of the 666 donors and used that subset as a discovery cohort. A handful of DR-DQ haplotypes were handled as single units for association and clustering because linkage in the cohort was strong. An early release that covered about 600 HLA-typed donors contained about 300 gigabases of sequencing data and tens of millions of unique TCR sequences. All discovery cohort repertoires had been generated using a single sequencing platform. A later analysis re-examined previously published TCR beta repertoires from about 670 donors and added high-resolution HLA genotyping to investigate patterns of TCR occurrence. The number of typed donors differed by locus: roughly 620-630 for A, B, C, DRB1 and DQB1; 522 for DQA1; approximately 600 for DPA1; and around 450 for DPB1.

The sample holds a few counts of this clone. Its antigen specificity is not known. Base qualities are not at hand, and no much larger clone is one base apart. The cohort was made up of several hundred healthy bone marrow donors. Cohort members were all nominally healthy when sampled, although unrecorded immune exposures were likely present. The donor was CMV seronegative and belonged to the group of over 350 seronegative cohort members. A peripheral blood sample was collected from each donor, and TCR beta sequencing was performed on peripheral blood mononuclear cells. Genomic DNA was extracted from the blood cell samples with the Qiagen DNeasy Blood Extraction Kit. Overall results and qualifications from the work: Assigning TCR associations to individual alleles was difficult when HLA alleles, especially DR and DQ, strongly co-occurred. A further reported finding was that TCR beta sequences accurately predicted the HLA-A and HLA-B alleles for most subjects in the first cohort. Because HLA typing was missing for some donors at each locus, association tests included only the typed subset. The study listed over 150 TCR beta chains as associated with cytomegalovirus. A later analysis found that TCR association rates varied across HLA loci, with DRB1 alleles showing the most associated TCRs and HLA-C alleles the fewest. The cohort was sequenced for TCR beta chains only, and without alpha or paired-chain data the features that could be detected were limited. According to a later analysis, parvovirus B19, influenza, CMV and Epstein-Barr virus appeared linked to several top co-occurrence clusters. Seventeen rarely observed V segments, including chromosome 9 orphons, were excluded from the earlier analysis of several hundred of the donors because counts were too low. In vitro tests confirmed that three of the cytomegalovirus-associated TCR beta chains recognize cytomegalovirus antigens. Most CMV-associated TCR beta chains appeared to be HLA-restricted in a later analysis, and the HLA associations seemed to be driven largely by CMV exposure. The authors suggested that the approach could potentially be extended to other disease states and immunological phenotypes. Linkage disequilibrium might explain the correlated functional status among segregating V segments, but an unknown experimental factor could not be ruled out. A group of highly shared sequence variants was considered likely to be a technical artifact of the sequencing pipeline. Compared with equally common non-associated chains, HLA-associated TCR beta chains in a later analysis were more clonally expanded and had lower generation probabilities. Most TCR sequences were seen in very few donors, while some public TCRs were found in many individuals. For the cohort, immune exposure information was limited to CMV serostatus. The classifier was reported to diagnose cytomegalovirus status with high specificity and sensitivity in both the original and validation cohorts. In a later analysis, over 15,000 TCR beta sequences were associated with specific HLA alleles at a false discovery rate of 0.05. The presence/absence analyses assumed that sequencing depth was roughly uniform across donors, and that assumption may not be true. Compared with the roughly 600-donor mean, donors in an Asian-associated ancestry cluster had fewer N-insertions in productive TCRs, according to a later genetic analysis. The 87-base-pair reads could not distinguish some IMGT-functional V segments, including TRBV6-2 and TRBV6-3, so those segments were excluded. An earlier analysis of 587 of the donors showed that most TCR beta V segments appeared in productive rearrangements either about 87% or about 30% of the time, which broadly matched IMGT annotations. An association between a missense DCLRE1C variant and V-gene and J-gene trimming of TCR beta chains was found in a later genetic analysis and replicated in an independent cohort.

The junction carries 11 bases between V and J, which are trimmed by 2 bases and 0 bases respectively. The CDR1 and CDR2 encoded by the germline V gene are MRHNA and SNTAGT. Its CDR3 holds 17 amino acids, cysteine through phenylalanine. Kept here is only the CDR3 DNA, which spans 51 bases and is read in frame from base 1. To prepare the library, the immunoSEQ multiplex PCR assay was applied. The multiplex PCR relied on a mix of 60 forward primers for TCR Vbeta segments and 13 reverse primers for TCR Jbeta segments. Amplification of the CDR3 region of rearranged TCR beta genes was performed with a multiplex PCR assay on genomic DNA. Amplified TCR beta libraries were sequenced as 87-base-pair reads on the Illumina HiSeq System. As for the original processing: A later analysis counted around 72 million unique TCR beta chains across the 666 repertoires, and roughly 9.9 million of these chains were shared by at least two donors. A nearest-neighbor algorithm error-corrected the raw reads and collapsed the reads into unique sequences, merging closely related sequences to remove PCR and sequencing errors. Alignment of CDR3 sequences to IMGT reference sequences was used to assign V, D and J gene segments. Each retained sequence needed at least a six-nucleotide match to both a V gene segment and a J gene segment. Rearrangements were called productive when the CDR3 lacked stop codons and stayed in frame with V and J; all others were non-productive. CDR3 was defined by IMGT convention, running from the second conserved V-encoded cysteine to the conserved J-encoded phenylalanine. In an earlier analysis of around 640 of the donors, sequences lacking an unambiguous match to a single V gene segment were excluded. In an earlier analysis of several hundred of the donors, a V segment was called functional when productive rearrangements were above 56.7%, and segregating when the standard deviation between donors exceeded 5%. To diagnose cytomegalovirus status from the catalog of TCR beta chain sequences, a statistical classification framework was built. A later analysis assigned V and J genes by comparing TCR nucleotide sequences with IMGT/GENE-DB human TR gene sequences. The TCRdist pipeline was used in a later analysis to assign CDR3 sequences and most-parsimonious VDJ recombination scenarios. In a later analysis, each TCR beta chain was defined by its CDR3 amino acid sequence together with its V-gene family, and reads lacking a unique V-gene family were excluded. To address suspected cross-contamination and a sequencing artifact, a later analysis removed some 620 highly shared, low-generation-probability nucleotide sequences. For each public chain, a later analysis derived a clonal expansion index from normalized ranks of inferred template counts within each repertoire. A later analysis computed generation probabilities with a VDJ recombination model fitted to out-of-frame rearrangements, and checked the results against IGoR. Hypergeometric tests were used in a later analysis to score TCR-TCR, TCR-HLA and TCR-CMV co-occurrence, with a repertoire-size bias correction applied to the TCR pairs. In a later analysis, false discovery rates were estimated by permuting HLA or CMV assignments 20 times. In a later analysis, co-occurring TCRs were grouped using DBSCAN, and TCRdist sequence similarity was added for clustering within HLA-allele-positive subsets. For co-occurrence clustering, repertoires with fewer than 30,000 or more than 120,000 public chains were excluded, along with several repertoires with anomalous nucleotide sharing. The source is immuneACCESS, and TCRdb retained only in-frame sequences with V and J called. Part of the clones is not carried over; for the studies checked, unresolved V genes explain less than half of this, and the remainder is unexplained. The V and J calls and the clone size are those of that table, but D and trimming were determined from the DNA. This sample has approximately 100,000 clones in its table, and roughly two thirds of those were observed once. Approximately 8.4% of the sample goes to the ten largest clones.

The rearrangement joined TRBV6-4 to TRBJ2-6; TRBD2 is a weak D gene call, 6 bases matching. This sequence was found in a man in his forties or fifties in good health and CMV-seronegative. The sequenced sample was PBMCs. Read as DNA, the sequence is TGTGCCAGCAGTGACAGGGTCGGGGGCTCTGGGGCCAACGTCCTGACTTTC. Its amino acids are CASSDRVGGSGANVLTF.